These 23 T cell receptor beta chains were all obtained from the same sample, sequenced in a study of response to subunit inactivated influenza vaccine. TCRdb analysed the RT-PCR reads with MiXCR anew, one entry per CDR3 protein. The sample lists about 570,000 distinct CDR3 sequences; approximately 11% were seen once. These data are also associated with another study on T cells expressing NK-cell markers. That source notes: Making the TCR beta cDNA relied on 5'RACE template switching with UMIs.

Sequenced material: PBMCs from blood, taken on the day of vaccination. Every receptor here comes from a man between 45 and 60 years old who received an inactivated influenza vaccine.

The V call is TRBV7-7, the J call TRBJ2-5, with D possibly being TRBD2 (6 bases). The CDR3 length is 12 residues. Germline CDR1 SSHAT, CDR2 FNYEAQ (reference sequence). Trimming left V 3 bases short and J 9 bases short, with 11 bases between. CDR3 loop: CASSLGSGAQYF. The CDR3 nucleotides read TGTGCCAGCAGCTTGGGATCGGGGGCCCAGTACTTC.

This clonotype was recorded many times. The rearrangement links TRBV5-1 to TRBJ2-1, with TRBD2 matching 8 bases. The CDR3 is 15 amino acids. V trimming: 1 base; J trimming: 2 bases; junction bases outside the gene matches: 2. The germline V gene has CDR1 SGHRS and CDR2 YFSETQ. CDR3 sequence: CASSLSGGAYNEQFF. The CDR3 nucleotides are TGCGCCAGCAGCTTGAGCGGGGGAGCCTACAATGAGCAGTTCTTC.

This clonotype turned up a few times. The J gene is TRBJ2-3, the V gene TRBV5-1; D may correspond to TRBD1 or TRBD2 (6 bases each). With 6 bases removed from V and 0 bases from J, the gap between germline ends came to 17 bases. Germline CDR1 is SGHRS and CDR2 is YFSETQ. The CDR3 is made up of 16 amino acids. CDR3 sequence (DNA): TGCGCCAGCAAATTGGGGGGCCCCATTAGCACAGATACGCAGTATTTT. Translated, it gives CASKLGGPISTDTQYF.

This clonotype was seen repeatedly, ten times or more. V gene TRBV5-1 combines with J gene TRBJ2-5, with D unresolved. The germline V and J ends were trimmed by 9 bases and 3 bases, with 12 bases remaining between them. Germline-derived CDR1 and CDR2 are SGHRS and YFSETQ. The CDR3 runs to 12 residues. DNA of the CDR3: TGCGCCAACTATTGGAAAGAAGAGACCCAGTACTTC. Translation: CANYWKEETQYF.

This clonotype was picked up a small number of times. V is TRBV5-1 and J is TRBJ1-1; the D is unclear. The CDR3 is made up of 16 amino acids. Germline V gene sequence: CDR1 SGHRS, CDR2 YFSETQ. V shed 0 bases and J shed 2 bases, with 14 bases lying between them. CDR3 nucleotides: TGCGCCAGCAGCTTGGAACTGACCATCCCCAACACTGAAGCTTTCTTT. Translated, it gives CASSLELTIPNTEAFF.

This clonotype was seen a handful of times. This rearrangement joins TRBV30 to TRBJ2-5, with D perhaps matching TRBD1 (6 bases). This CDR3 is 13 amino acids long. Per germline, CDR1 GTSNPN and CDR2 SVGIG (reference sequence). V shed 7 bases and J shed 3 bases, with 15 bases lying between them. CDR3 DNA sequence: TGTGCCTCCGGGACATTGGCCAAAGAGACCCAGTACTTC. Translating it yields CASGTLAKETQYF. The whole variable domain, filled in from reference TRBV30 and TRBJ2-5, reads SQTIHQWPATLVQPVGSPLSLECTVEGTSNPNLYWYRQAAGRGLQLLFYSVGIGQISSEVPQNLSASRPQDRQFILSSKKLLLSDSGFYLCASGTLAKETQYFGPGTRLLVL.

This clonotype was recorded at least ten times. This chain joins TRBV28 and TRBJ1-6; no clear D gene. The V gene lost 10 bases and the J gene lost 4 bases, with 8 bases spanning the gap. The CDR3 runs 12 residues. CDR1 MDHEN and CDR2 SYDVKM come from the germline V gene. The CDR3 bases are TGTGCCACCAAAGATTATAATTCACCCCTCCACTTT. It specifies CATKDYNSPLHF.

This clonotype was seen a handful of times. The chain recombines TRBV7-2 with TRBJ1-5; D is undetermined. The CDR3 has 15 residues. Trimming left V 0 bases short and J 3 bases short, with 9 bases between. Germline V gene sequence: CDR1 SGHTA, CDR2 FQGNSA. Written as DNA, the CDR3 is TGTGCCAGCAGCTTAGCGGTAAACAACAATCAGCCCCAGCATTTT. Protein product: CASSLAVNNNQPQHF. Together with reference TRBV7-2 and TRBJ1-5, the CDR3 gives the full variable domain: GAGVSQSPSNKVTEKGKDVELRCDPISGHTALYWYRQSLGQGLEFLIYFQGNSAPDKSGLPSDRFSAERTGGSVSTLTIQRTQQEDSAVYLCASSLAVNNNQPQHFGDGTRLSIL.

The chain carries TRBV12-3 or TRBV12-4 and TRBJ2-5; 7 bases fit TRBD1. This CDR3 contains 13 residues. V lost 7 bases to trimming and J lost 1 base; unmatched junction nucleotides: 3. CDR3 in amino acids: CASKRDSQETQYF. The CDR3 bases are TGTGCCAGCAAAAGGGACAGCCAAGAGACCCAGTACTTC.

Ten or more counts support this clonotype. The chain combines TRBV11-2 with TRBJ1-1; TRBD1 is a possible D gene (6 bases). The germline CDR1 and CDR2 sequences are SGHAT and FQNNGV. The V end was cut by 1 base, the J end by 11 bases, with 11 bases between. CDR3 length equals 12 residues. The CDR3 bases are TGTGCCAGCAGCTTAGGAGCAGGGGCCGCTTTCTTT. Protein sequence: CASSLGAGAAFF.

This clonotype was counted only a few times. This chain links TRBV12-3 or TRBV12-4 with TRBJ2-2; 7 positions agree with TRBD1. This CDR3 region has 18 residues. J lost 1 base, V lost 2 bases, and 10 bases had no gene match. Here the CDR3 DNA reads TGTGCCAGCAGTTTACTCTCGTTGAGGGGGCTGAACACCGGGGAGCTGTTTTTT. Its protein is CASSLLSLRGLNTGELFF.

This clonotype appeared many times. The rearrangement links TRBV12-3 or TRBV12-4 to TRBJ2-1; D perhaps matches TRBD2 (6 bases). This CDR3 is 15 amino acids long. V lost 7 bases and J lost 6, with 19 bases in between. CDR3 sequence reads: CASNKFGAGFNEQFF. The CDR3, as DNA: TGTGCCAGCAACAAATTCGGGGCGGGATTCAATGAGCAGTTCTTC.

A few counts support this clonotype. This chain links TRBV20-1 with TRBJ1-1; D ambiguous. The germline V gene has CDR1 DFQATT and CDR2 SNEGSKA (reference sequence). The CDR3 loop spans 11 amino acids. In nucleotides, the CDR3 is TGCAGAATCTCAGGATTCTCTGAAGCTTTCTTT. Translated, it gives CRISGFSEAFF.

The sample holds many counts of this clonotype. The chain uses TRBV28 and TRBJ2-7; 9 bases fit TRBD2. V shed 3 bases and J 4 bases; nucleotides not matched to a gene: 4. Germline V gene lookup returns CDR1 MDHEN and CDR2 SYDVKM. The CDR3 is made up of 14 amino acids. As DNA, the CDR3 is TGTGCCAGCAGTTTGGCTAGCGGGGTTTACGAGCAGTACTTC. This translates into CASSLASGVYEQYF.

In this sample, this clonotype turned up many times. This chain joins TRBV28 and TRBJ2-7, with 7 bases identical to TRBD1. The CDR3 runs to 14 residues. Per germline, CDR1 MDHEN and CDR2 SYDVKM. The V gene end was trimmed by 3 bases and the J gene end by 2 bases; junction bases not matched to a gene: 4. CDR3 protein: CASSLGQPPYEQYF. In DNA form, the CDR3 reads TGTGCCAGCAGTTTGGGACAGCCCCCCTACGAGCAGTACTTC.

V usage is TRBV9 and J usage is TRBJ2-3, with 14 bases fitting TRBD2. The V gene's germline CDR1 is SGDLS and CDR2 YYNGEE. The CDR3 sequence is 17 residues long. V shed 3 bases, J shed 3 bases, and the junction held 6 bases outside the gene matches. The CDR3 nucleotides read TGTGCCAGCAGCGCGGGACTAGCGGGAGTTCGAACAGATACGCAGTATTTT. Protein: CASSAGLAGVRTDTQYF.

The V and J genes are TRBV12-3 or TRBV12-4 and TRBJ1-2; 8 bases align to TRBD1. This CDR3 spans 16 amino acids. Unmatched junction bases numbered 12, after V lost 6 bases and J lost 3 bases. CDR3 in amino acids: CASSPLPGQDYYGYTF. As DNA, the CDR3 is TGTGCCAGCAGCCCCCTTCCGGGACAGGATTACTATGGCTACACCTTC.

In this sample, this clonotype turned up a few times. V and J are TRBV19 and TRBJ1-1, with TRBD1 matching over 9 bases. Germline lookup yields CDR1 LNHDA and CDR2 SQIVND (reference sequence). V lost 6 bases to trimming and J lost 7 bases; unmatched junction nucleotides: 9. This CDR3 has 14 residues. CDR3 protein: CASRKKQGASEAFF. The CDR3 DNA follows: TGTGCCAGTAGAAAGAAACAGGGGGCTAGTGAAGCTTTCTTT.

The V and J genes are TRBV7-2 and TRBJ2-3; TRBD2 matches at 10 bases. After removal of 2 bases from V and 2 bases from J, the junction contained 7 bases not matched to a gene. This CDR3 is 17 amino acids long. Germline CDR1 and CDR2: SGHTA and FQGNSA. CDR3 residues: CASSLPLAGDLTDTQYF. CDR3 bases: TGTGCCAGCAGCTTACCCCTAGCGGGGGACCTCACAGATACGCAGTATTTT. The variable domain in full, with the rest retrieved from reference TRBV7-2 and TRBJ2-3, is GAGVSQSPSNKVTEKGKDVELRCDPISGHTALYWYRQSLGQGLEFLIYFQGNSAPDKSGLPSDRFSAERTGGSVSTLTIQRTQQEDSAVYLCASSLPLAGDLTDTQYFGPGTRLTVL.

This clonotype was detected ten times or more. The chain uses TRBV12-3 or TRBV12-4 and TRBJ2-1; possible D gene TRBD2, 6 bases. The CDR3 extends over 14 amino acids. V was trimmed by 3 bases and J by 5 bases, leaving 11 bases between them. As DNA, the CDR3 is TGTGCCAGCAGTTTCGGCGGGATTGACAATGAGCAGTTCTTC. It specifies CASSFGGIDNEQFF.

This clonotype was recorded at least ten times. Here the CDR3 reads CASGDTQYF. In DNA form, the CDR3 reads TGTGCTAGCGGCGATACGCAGTATTTT. The chain carries TRBV12-3 or TRBV12-4 and TRBJ2-3; maybe TRBD2 (6 bases). This CDR3 has 9 amino acids.

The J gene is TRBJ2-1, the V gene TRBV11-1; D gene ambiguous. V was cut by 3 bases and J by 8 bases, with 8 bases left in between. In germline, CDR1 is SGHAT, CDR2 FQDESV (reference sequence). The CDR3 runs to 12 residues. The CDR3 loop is CASSFGNDEQFF. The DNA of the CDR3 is TGTGCCAGCAGCTTTGGCAACGATGAGCAGTTCTTC.

The CDR3 region is CSVVPDNNEQFF. The CDR3 DNA reads TGCAGCGTTGTCCCCGACAACAATGAGCAGTTCTTC. The chain carries TRBV29-1 and TRBJ2-1; unclear D gene. Trimming pared 4 bases from V and 5 bases from J, leaving 9 bases between. The CDR3 sequence is 12 residues long. Per germline, CDR1 SQVTM and CDR2 ANQGSEA.